These 31 T cell receptor beta chains were sequenced from one sample in a study of T cells in women clearing cervical HPV infection listed by TCRdb under 2018. The library was made by the immunoSEQ multiplex PCR assay. TCRdb took this table from immuneACCESS and kept in-frame rearrangements with V and J called. Such tables lack part of the clones; where checked against another copy, unresolved V genes explain under half of the gap, and the rest is unexplained. The table held for this sample gives about 40,000 clones. The ten largest clones add up to roughly 5.2% of the sample. Sequences were obtained from blood buffy coat. These receptors were obtained from a woman aged 18-70 years with a cervical HPV16 infection that either progressed to CIN3+ or cleared (not recorded which).

To note about this clone: The CDR3 extends 3 residues past the end of the read, so its final part is completed from the germline J gene. V is TRBV6-1 and J is TRBJ2-3, with D possibly matching TRBD2 (5 bases). CDR3 length equals 15 residues. V was shortened by 1 base and J by 4 bases, with 12 bases between the two germline ends. CDR1 is MNHNS, CDR2 SASEGT, per germline. The part of the CDR3 DNA that was read is TGTGCCAGCAGTGAAGTCAGGAGCGGACCAGATACG. Protein: CASSEVRSGPDT. The entire CDR3 sequence reads CASSEVRSGPDTQYF.

As regards this clone: The read finishes 3 residues shy of the CDR3 end, and the germline J gene is used to complete it. The chain is built from TRBV19 and TRBJ1-5; D possibly corresponds to TRBD1 (6 bases). Germline V gene sequence: CDR1 LNHDA, CDR2 SQIVND (reference sequence). The V and J ends lost 6 bases and 2 bases respectively, with 11 bases between them. The CDR3 spans 14 residues. CDR3 sequence reads: CASSWTARNQPQHF. The DNA read from the CDR3 is TGTGCCAGTAGCTGGACAGCCCGCAATCAGCCC.

To note about this clone: The DNA ends 3 residues before the CDR3 does, and the rest of the CDR3 is filled in from the germline J gene. V and J are TRBV5-1 and TRBJ2-3; D remains ambiguous. Germline V lookup: CDR1 SGHRS, CDR2 YFSETQ. The CDR3 covers 12 residues. Trimming shortened V by 3 bases and J by 0 bases, and 2 bases separated the two germline ends. The part of the CDR3 DNA that was read is TGCGCCAGCAGCTCGAGCACAGATACG. It is translated as CASSSSTDT. In full, the CDR3 reads CASSSSTDTQYF.

A note on this clone: The read ends 3 residues shy of where the CDR3 ends; the end is completed using the germline J gene. V and J are TRBV7-2 and TRBJ1-2; 8 nucleotides agree with TRBD1. The germline CDR1 and CDR2 sequences are SGHTA and FQGNSA. CDR3 size: 15 residues. The CDR3 bases that were read are TGTGCCAGCAGCCCTCCGGGACAGGTTTACAATGAC. Protein: CASSPPGQVYND. The full CDR3 protein reads CASSPPGQVYNDYTF.

About this clone itself: The CDR3 extends 3 residues past the end of the read, so its final part is completed from the germline J gene. The chain joins TRBV7-8 to TRBJ1-1; tentatively, D is TRBD1 (5 bases). This CDR3 has 11 residues. Germline-derived CDR1 and CDR2 are SGHVS and FQNEAQ. Trimming took off 5 bases at V and 7 bases at J, with 8 bases between the two ends. Incomplete CDR3 DNA: TGTGCCAGCAGCCGCGACAGTGAA. It encodes CASSRDSE. The whole CDR3 protein reads CASSRDSEAFF.

A remark on this clone: The read gets to within 3 residues of the CDR3 end, and the germline J gene fills in the rest. V is TRBV7-3 and J is TRBJ1-1; 12 positions match TRBD1. The CDR3 is 12 amino acids. Germline values: CDR1 SGHTA, CDR2 FQGTGA. This chain's CDR3 is CASSPGQGAAFF. Incomplete CDR3 DNA: TGTGCCAGCAGCCCGGGACAGGGGGCA.

Concerning this clone: Read sequence stops 3 residues before the CDR3 end, and the germline J gene provides the missing end. The rearrangement links TRBV2 to TRBJ1-5; D possibly corresponds to TRBD1 (6 bases). Germline V gene sequence: CDR1 SNHLY, CDR2 FYNNEI. Trimming shortened V by 6 bases and J by 2 bases, and 20 bases separated the two germline ends. CDR3 length: 17 residues. CDR3: CASSSGTPRAGNQPQHF. The part of the CDR3 DNA that was read is TGTGCCAGCAGCTCCGGGACACCCAGGGCGGGCAATCAGCCC.

As concerns this clone: The read stops 3 residues short of the end of the CDR3; the missing end is completed from the germline J gene. V usage is TRBV20-1 and J usage is TRBJ1-5; 7 nucleotides agree with TRBD1. V lost 4 bases and J lost 5; bases outside the gene matches: 5. From germline, CDR1 is DFQATT and CDR2 SNEGSKA (reference sequence). The CDR3 is made up of 13 amino acids. The sequenced part of the CDR3 DNA is TGCAGTGCTACGGATACAGGGGATCAGCCC. Translating it yields CSATDTGDQP. The whole CDR3 is CSATDTGDQPQHF.

As regards this clone: The read gets to within 3 residues of the CDR3 end, and the germline J gene fills in the rest. The V gene is TRBV20-1, the J gene TRBJ2-3; 7 bases are shared with TRBD2. Germline V gene data show CDR1 as DFQATT and CDR2 as SNEGSKA (reference sequence). CDR3 length: 14 amino acids. The CDR3 bases that were read are TGCAGTGCTAGAGATGAGCGGGGCCAAGAGACG. Amino acids: CSARDERGQET. The CDR3 in its entirety is CSARDERGQETQYF.

Details on this clone: The DNA ends 3 residues before the CDR3 does, and the rest of the CDR3 is filled in from the germline J gene. V is TRBV10-3 and J is TRBJ1-6; weak D call: TRBD1 (5 bases). The CDR3 spans 15 residues. The V end lost 5 bases, the J end lost 5 bases, and 13 bases lay between the germline ends. Germline lookup yields CDR1 ENHRY and CDR2 SYGVKD. CDR3 in amino acids: CAISPTGGDNSPLHF. CDR3 DNA, as far as it was read: TGTGCCATCAGTCCGACGGGGGGAGATAATTCACCC.

As regards this clone: The read comes to an end 3 residues before the CDR3 does, leaving the germline J gene to fill in the end. The V gene is TRBV20-1, the J gene TRBJ2-5; 9 positions agree with TRBD2. V lost 5 bases to trimming and J lost 1 base; unmatched junction nucleotides: 5. CDR3 length equals 14 residues. Germline V gene sequence: CDR1 DFQATT, CDR2 SNEGSKA (reference sequence). Here the CDR3 reads CSASSGEVQETQYF. The part of the CDR3 DNA that was read is TGCAGTGCTTCTAGCGGGGAGGTCCAAGAGACC.

The sequenced part of the CDR3 DNA is TGTGCCAGCAGCCTACAGGGGGCGGGTGAAAAA. The encoded protein is CASSLQGAGEK. The whole CDR3 sequence is CASSLQGAGEKLFF. The genes are TRBV7-9 and TRBJ1-4; 9 nucleotides line up with TRBD1. The read halts 3 residues ahead of the CDR3 end, with the missing end drawn from the germline J gene. CDR3 length: 14 amino acids. The junction had 5 bases not matched to a gene; V was cut back by 5 bases and J by 7 bases. The germline V gene has CDR1 SEHNR and CDR2 FQNEAQ (reference sequence).

As regards this clone: The CDR3 is cut off 3 residues early in the read; its end comes from the germline J gene. The rearrangement links TRBV5-1 to TRBJ2-1, with D hard to call. V dropped 0 bases and J dropped 0 bases, with 10 bases sitting between them. The CDR3 spans 16 residues. Per the germline V gene, CDR1 is SGHRS and CDR2 is YFSETQ. The DNA read from the CDR3 is TGCGCCAGCAGCTTGGAGGGCCCTCTCTCCTACAATGAG. Translated: CASSLEGPLSYNE. The CDR3 reads in full as CASSLEGPLSYNEQFF.

Note on this clone: Read data end 3 residues before the CDR3 end; the end is taken from the germline J gene. V gene TRBV19 combines with J gene TRBJ1-2, with D tentatively TRBD1 (5 bases). The CDR3 extends over 15 amino acids. The germline V gene encodes CDR1 LNHDA and CDR2 SQIVND (reference sequence). The CDR3 bases that were read are TGTGCCAGTAGTATAGATCTTCGGGAGGGGAGCGGC. This gives the protein CASSIDLREGSG. The whole CDR3 protein reads CASSIDLREGSGYTF.

Comments on this clone: Read coverage stops 3 residues before the CDR3 terminus; the germline J gene supplies the remainder. The chain employs TRBV20-1 and TRBJ2-1, with 8 bases fitting TRBD2. The CDR3 consists of 15 residues. CDR1 is DFQATT and CDR2 is SNEGSKA in the germline V gene (reference sequence). V shed 6 bases, J shed 2 bases, and the junction held 9 bases outside the gene matches. CDR3 residues: CSAPLAGETYNEQFF. CDR3 bases read: TGCAGTGCCCCTCTAGCGGGTGAAACCTACAATGAG.

Details on this clone: From the germline J gene comes the end of the CDR3, since the read stops 3 residues before it. The gene calls are TRBV19 and TRBJ2-2; 7 bases are shared with TRBD1. CDR1 is LNHDA and CDR2 is SQIVND in the germline V gene (reference sequence). The CDR3 extends over 14 amino acids. Incomplete CDR3 DNA: TGTGCCAGTAGTAGACAGGGTCGAGGTTCACCG. It specifies CASSRQGRGSP. The full CDR3 is CASSRQGRGSPLFF.

Concerning this clone itself: The read falls 3 residues short of the CDR3 end, and the missing part is taken from the germline J gene. The V gene is TRBV20-1, the J gene TRBJ2-3; perhaps TRBD2 as D (6 bases). The germline V gene has CDR1 DFQATT and CDR2 SNEGSKA (reference sequence). CDR3 size: 15 residues. The CDR3 sequence: CSAPNEGTAGQPQYF. The covered CDR3 bases are TGCAGTGCCCCAAATGAGGGGACTGCGGGGCAGCCG.

A word on this clone: From the germline J gene comes the end of the CDR3, since the read stops 3 residues before it. The chain is built from TRBV19 and TRBJ1-2, with a weak D call TRBD1 (6 bases). The CDR3 covers 14 residues. Germline CDR1 and CDR2: LNHDA and SQIVND (reference sequence). This CDR3 reads CASTPGHGFGDYTF. The sequenced part of the CDR3 DNA is TGTGCCAGTACACCGGGACACGGATTTGGGGAC.

For this clone: The observed sequence ends 3 residues before the CDR3 terminus, with the missing tail filled in from the germline J gene. The rearrangement uses TRBV19 and TRBJ2-3; D is perhaps TRBD2 (5 bases). This CDR3 spans 14 amino acids. The germline CDR1 and CDR2 sequences are LNHDA and SQIVND (reference sequence). CDR3 DNA (partial): TGTGCCAGTAGCATCTCTCGGGGTAGGGAGACG. As protein: CASSISRGRET. Given in full, the CDR3 is CASSISRGRETQYF.

Regarding this clone: The CDR3 is cut off 3 residues early in the read; its end comes from the germline J gene. The chain combines TRBV29-1 with TRBJ2-5, with a possible D match to TRBD1 (5 bases). Germline-derived CDR1 and CDR2 are SQVTM and ANQGSEA. Deletions cut 5 bases from V and 2 bases from J, with 6 bases between. The CDR3 runs to 11 residues. This CDR3 is CSVRQQETQYF. The part of the CDR3 DNA that was read is TGCAGCGTTCGACAGCAAGAGACC.

To note about this clone: Sequencing ends 3 residues short of the CDR3 end; the germline J gene provides the rest. The rearrangement joins TRBV7-8 to TRBJ2-1; 11 bases are shared with TRBD2. V shed 4 bases, J shed 4 bases, and the junction held 3 bases outside the gene matches. The CDR3 consists of 15 residues. Germline V CDR1 and CDR2: SGHVS, FQNEAQ. The CDR3 protein is CASSSRLAGYNEQFF. CDR3 DNA, as far as it was read: TGTGCCAGCAGCTCTCGACTAGCGGGATACAATGAG.

As to this clone: The read ends 3 residues shy of where the CDR3 ends; the end is completed using the germline J gene. V usage is TRBV14 and J usage is TRBJ2-4; 8 positions match TRBD2. V lost 6 bases, J lost 9 bases, and 7 bases stayed unmatched. The germline CDR1 and CDR2 sequences are SGHDN and FVKESK. This CDR3 is 13 amino acids long. CDR3 DNA, as far as it was read: TGTGCCAGCAGTCGGGGGGGTCAAAGCATT. Amino acid sequence: CASSRGGQSI. The CDR3 in full is CASSRGGQSIQYF.

Comment on this clone: The read finishes 3 residues shy of the CDR3 end, and the germline J gene is used to complete it. The chain uses TRBV20-1 and TRBJ1-2; the D is unclear. Trimming removed 0 bases from V and 3 bases from J, with 14 bases in between. The CDR3 extends over 15 amino acids. Germline V gene lookup returns CDR1 DFQATT and CDR2 SNEGSKA (reference sequence). The DNA read from the CDR3 is TGCAGTGCTAGAGATCGGAGGTATGGGCACTATGGC. It yields the protein CSARDRRYGHYG. The entire CDR3 reads CSARDRRYGHYGYTF.

Concerning this clone itself: The junction and the germline gene differ at one end; a read error may be behind it. The DNA read from the CDR3 is TGCGCCAGCAGCCAAGATACGCGACTCCCCGTCGAG. It encodes CASSQDTRLPVE. The whole CDR3 reads CASSQDTRLPVEQYF. This chain connects TRBV4-2 to TRBJ2-7; D is unresolved. The read ends 3 residues before the CDR3 terminus; that terminus is restored from the germline J gene. CDR3 size: 15 residues. Germline V CDR1 and CDR2: LGHNA, YNFKEQ.

For this clone: The read stops 3 residues short of the end of the CDR3; the missing end is completed from the germline J gene. V and J are TRBV12-3 or TRBV12-4 and TRBJ2-3; a possible D gene is TRBD1 (6 bases). This CDR3 comprises 12 residues. V was cut by 9 bases and J by 8 bases, with 15 bases left in between. The CDR3 loop is CASTQGLGTQYF. The CDR3 DNA, read in part, is TGTGCCAGTACACAGGGCTTGGGTACG.

Concerning this clone itself: The CDR3 end falls 3 residues outside the read, so it is completed with the germline J gene. V and J are TRBV2 and TRBJ2-7; tentatively, D is TRBD1 (7 bases). CDR1 SNHLY and CDR2 FYNNEI come from the germline V gene. Trimming took off 0 bases at V and 5 bases at J, with 11 bases between the two ends. CDR3 size: 14 residues. CDR3 protein: CASSEAGRGDEQYF. The CDR3 bases that were read are TGTGCCAGCAGTGAAGCTGGCAGGGGGGACGAG.

Points on this clone: Sequencing ends 3 residues short of the CDR3 end; the germline J gene provides the rest. This chain links TRBV2 with TRBJ2-7, with 8 bases identical to TRBD2. Germline CDR1 is SNHLY and CDR2 is FYNNEI. The V gene end was trimmed by 3 bases and the J gene end by 4 bases; junction bases not matched to a gene: 11. The CDR3 consists of 16 residues. CDR3 residues: CASSDWVGGRKYEQYF. The CDR3 bases that were read are TGTGCCAGCAGTGATTGGGTTGGCGGGAGGAAATACGAG.

Turning to this clone: The CDR3 goes on 3 residues after the read ends, and that part is filled in from the germline J gene. This sequence joins TRBV5-8 and TRBJ2-1; 9 positions match TRBD1. Per the germline V gene, CDR1 is SGHTS and CDR2 is YDEGEE. The CDR3 covers 15 residues. V was pared by 4 bases and J by 0 bases, with 2 bases of the junction left unmatched. CDR3: CASSPTGGSYNEQFF. The sequenced part of the CDR3 DNA is TGTGCCAGCAGCCCGACAGGGGGCTCCTACAATGAG.

The sequenced CDR3 bases are TGTGCCAGCAGCTTGGACAGGGGGTTTTCTGAAAAA. It specifies CASSLDRGFSEK. In full, the CDR3 reads CASSLDRGFSEKLFF. V and J are TRBV7-8 and TRBJ1-4; 10 nucleotides align to TRBD1. The missing CDR3 end, 3 residues past where the read stops, is filled in from the germline J gene. CDR3 size: 15 residues. CDR1 is SGHVS and CDR2 is FQNEAQ in the germline V gene. The V and J ends lost 3 bases and 7 bases, in that order; junction bases with no gene match: 5.

Details on this clone: The read ends 3 residues before the CDR3 terminus; that terminus is restored from the germline J gene. The rearrangement uses TRBV28 and TRBJ2-5, with 11 positions matching TRBD1. The CDR3 spans 16 residues. V shed 7 bases, J shed 4 bases, and the junction held 11 bases outside the gene matches. Germline values: CDR1 MDHEN, CDR2 SYDVKM. The CDR3: CASKTPDRGLGETQYF. The sequenced CDR3 bases are TGTGCCAGCAAAACCCCGGACAGGGGGCTAGGAGAGACC.

Regarding this clone: The read falls 3 residues short of the CDR3 end, and the missing part is taken from the germline J gene. The rearrangement joins TRBV18 to TRBJ2-1; a weak D match, TRBD2 (5 bases). This CDR3 contains 15 residues. CDR1 is KGHSH, CDR2 LQKENI, per germline. V was pared by 5 bases and J by 3 bases, with 14 bases between. The CDR3: CASSAARARYNEQFF. CDR3 bases read: TGTGCCAGCTCAGCCGCGAGGGCACGCTACAATGAG.